This T cell receptor (beta chain) derives from a study of blood T cell repertoires in COVID-19. Study as a whole: The study drew acute and convalescent COVID-19 samples from the United States, Italy and Spain. T cells, B-cell-depleted T cells, or PBMCs provided the cDNA or gDNA that served as material.

In the original processing: Amplification from reference gene primers served as the basis for estimated nucleated cell counts. Sequenced by immunoSEQ multiplex PCR; TCRdb stores in-frame clones only, minus some. V, J and clone size were drawn from that table, and D and trimming were deduced from the DNA. The sample shows 60,000 to 95,000 clones, 90% to 95% of them seen only once. V gave up 7 bases and J gave up 2 bases; unmatched junction bases: 4. Germline assignment: CDR1 MNHNY and CDR2 SVGAGI (reference sequence). The CDR3 contains 14 residues. The sequenced sample was peripheral blood. The TCR sequence derives from a human donor in a cohort sampled during active COVID-19. V and J are TRBV6-6 and TRBJ2-3, with TRBD2 matching 9 bases. The CDR3 loop reads CASKSGGNTDTQYF. In DNA form, the CDR3 reads TGTGCCAGCAAAAGCGGGGGGAACACAGATACGCAGTATTTT.